What follows is one TCR beta chain and its context. A library of TCRbeta sequences, prepared with unique molecular identifiers, was generated. TCRdb processed the PCR reads anew with MiXCR; each CDR3 protein has one entry. This repertoire shows some 240,000 distinct CDR3 sequences, 9.7% found once; its top ten account for about 4.9%. The data belong to a study of T-cell reconstitution after alpha-beta-depleted transplantation in children. There are 19 residues in the CDR3. The V end lost 3 bases, the J end lost 0 bases, and 21 bases lay between the germline ends. Germline V gives CDR1 LNHDA, CDR2 SQIVND (reference sequence).

The TCR was taken from a human donor who donated a stem cell graft to a child with SCID. Material: PBMCs from the stem cell graft donor, obtained from the stem cell graft. The J gene is TRBJ1-3, the V gene TRBV19; D is perhaps TRBD1 (5 bases). The CDR3 loop is CASSIRRVTMGPSGNTIYF. The CDR3 nucleotides are TGTGCCAGTAGTATCCGTCGCGTTACGATGGGGCCCTCTGGAAACACCATATATTTT.